This T cell receptor (beta chain) was documented in a study of T cells in Graves' hyperthyroidism and ophthalmopathy. The study's findings and limits: It was a median approximately six months before onset that the model predicted ophthalmopathy.

The investigators amplified TCR beta CDR3 regions from RNA transcripts. TCR CDR3 underwent first-round RT-PCR with the HTBI primer set. TCRdb redid the calling of the multiplex PCR reads with MiXCR, one entry per CDR3 protein. The sample yields around 600,000 distinct CDR3 sequences, approximately 42% seen once. After removal of 4 bases from V and 0 bases from J, the junction contained 18 bases not matched to a gene. CDR1 and CDR2 (germline): SGHDT, YYEEEE. This CDR3 has 19 residues. Concerning this clonotype itself: What it recognizes is unknown.

Sequenced: peripheral blood or thyroid tissue (not recorded which). This clonotype was sampled from an adult man with Graves' disease, either hyperthyroidism or ophthalmopathy (not recorded which). This rearrangement joins TRBV5-6 to TRBJ1-1; 7 bases agree with TRBD1. In nucleotides, the CDR3 is TGTGCCAGCAGCCTTAATCCTAGGACAGGAGCATACATGAACACTGAAGCTTTCTTT. Its protein product is CASSLNPRTGAYMNTEAFF.